This is a list of T cell receptor beta chains from one sample in a study of Ad26.COV2.S vaccination and SARS-CoV-2 variants. Libraries were prepared by immunoSEQ multiplex PCR; TCRdb keeps only in-frame clonotypes and omits some of them. The table records hundreds of thousands of clones, about 89% of them present only once. Specimen: peripheral blood, collected in a trial of Ad26.COV2.S vaccine versus placebo. The receptors stem from a person aged 18-65 years who received the Ad26.COV2.S COVID-19 vaccine or a placebo. Both conserved end residues are part of each CDR3. The D gene is left open where the match is weak. The size of a clone is reported for some rows only, either as once, few or many, or as a class for expanded clones.

j_gene: TRBJ1-4; d_gene: .; abundance: .; v_gene: TRBV19; CDR3aa: CASSTGARMVEKLFF; CDR3nt: TGTGCCAGTAGTACCGGGGCGCGAATGGTTGAAAAACTGTTTTTT
j_gene: TRBJ2-1; d_gene: TRBD2; abundance: .; v_gene: TRBV20-1; CDR3aa: CSASRLAGGEDEQFF; CDR3nt: TGCAGTGCTAGTCGACTAGCGGGAGGTGAGGATGAGCAGTTCTTC
j_gene: TRBJ1-1; d_gene: .; abundance: .; v_gene: TRBV9; CDR3aa: CASSVAWADTEAFF; CDR3nt: TGTGCCAGCAGCGTAGCCTGGGCGGACACTGAAGCTTTCTTT
j_gene: TRBJ2-3; d_gene: TRBD1; abundance: .; v_gene: TRBV19; CDR3aa: CASSIGQGTDTQYF; CDR3nt: TGTGCCAGTAGTATCGGACAGGGAACAGATACGCAGTATTTT
j_gene: TRBJ1-4; d_gene: .; abundance: .; v_gene: TRBV6-2/TRBV6-3; CDR3aa: CASSSPRTARNEKLFF; CDR3nt: TGTGCCAGCAGTTCCCCCAGGACAGCGCGTAATGAAAAACTGTTTTTT
j_gene: TRBJ2-7; d_gene: TRBD2; abundance: .; v_gene: TRBV28; CDR3aa: CASSSLTTTSGRKFYEQYF; CDR3nt: TGTGCCAGCAGTTCCCTCACAACGACTAGCGGGAGGAAATTCTACGAGCAGTACTTC
j_gene: TRBJ2-1; d_gene: .; abundance: once; v_gene: TRBV9; CDR3aa: CASSTGTDSYNEQFF; CDR3nt: TGTGCCAGCAGCACCGGGACTGACTCCTACAATGAGCAGTTCTTC
j_gene: TRBJ1-5; d_gene: .; abundance: .; v_gene: TRBV18; CDR3aa: CASSPTTNQPQHF; CDR3nt: TGTGCCAGCTCACCAACAACCAATCAGCCCCAGCATTTT
j_gene: TRBJ2-3; d_gene: TRBD1; abundance: .; v_gene: TRBV3-1/TRBV3-2; CDR3aa: CASSRGQGALAGVGDTQYF; CDR3nt: TGTGCCAGCAGCCGGGGACAGGGGGCCTTAGCGGGAGTAGGAGATACGCAGTATTTT
j_gene: TRBJ1-2; d_gene: .; abundance: .; v_gene: TRBV4-3; CDR3aa: CASSQEAANYGYTF; CDR3nt: TGCGCCAGCAGCCAAGAGGCGGCAAACTATGGCTACACCTTC
j_gene: TRBJ2-1; d_gene: TRBD1; abundance: once; v_gene: TRBV5-6; CDR3aa: CASRRGQDNEQFF; CDR3nt: TGTGCCAGCAGACGGGGACAGGACAATGAGCAGTTCTTC
j_gene: TRBJ2-7; d_gene: TRBD1; abundance: .; v_gene: TRBV19; CDR3aa: CASSMVARGQGAPQTFYEQYF; CDR3nt: TGTGCCAGTAGTATGGTTGCCAGAGGACAGGGGGCACCCCAGACTTTCTACGAGCAGTACTTC
j_gene: TRBJ2-2; d_gene: .; abundance: .; v_gene: TRBV3-1/TRBV3-2; CDR3aa: CASRGPNTGELFF; CDR3nt: TGTGCCAGCAGAGGGCCAAACACCGGGGAGCTGTTTTTT
j_gene: TRBJ2-5; d_gene: .; abundance: .; v_gene: TRBV9; CDR3aa: CASSVAGSSWETQYF; CDR3nt: TGTGCCAGCAGCGTAGCCGGGAGTTCATGGGAGACCCAGTACTTC
j_gene: TRBJ1-2; d_gene: .; abundance: .; v_gene: TRBV12-3/TRBV12-4; CDR3aa: CASSFGGDYGYTF; CDR3nt: TGTGCCAGCAGTTTCGGGGGGGACTATGGCTACACCTTC
j_gene: TRBJ2-7; d_gene: .; abundance: .; v_gene: TRBV5-1; CDR3aa: CASSLDPRGYEQYF; CDR3nt: TGCGCCAGCAGCTTGGATCCCAGGGGTTACGAGCAGTACTTC
j_gene: TRBJ2-1; d_gene: .; abundance: .; v_gene: TRBV11-2; CDR3aa: CASSLTASSYNEQFF; CDR3nt: TGTGCCAGCAGCTTAACTGCGAGCTCCTACAATGAGCAGTTCTTC
j_gene: TRBJ2-7; d_gene: .; abundance: .; v_gene: TRBV21-1; CDR3aa: CATPKSTPLGLAGGPSYEQYF; CDR3nt: TGTGCCACTCCAAAGTCAACTCCTCTTGGACTAGCGGGAGGACCTTCCTACGAGCAGTACTTC
j_gene: TRBJ1-1; d_gene: .; abundance: once; v_gene: TRBV7-8; CDR3aa: CASSFPGGVNTEAFF; CDR3nt: TGTGCCAGCAGTTTTCCCGGCGGGGTGAACACTGAAGCTTTCTTT
j_gene: TRBJ1-6; d_gene: TRBD1; abundance: .; v_gene: TRBV18; CDR3aa: CASSRDRTNSPLHF; CDR3nt: TGTGCCAGCTCACGGGACAGAACTAATTCACCCCTCCACTTT
j_gene: TRBJ1-2; d_gene: .; abundance: .; v_gene: TRBV9; CDR3aa: CASSAGNYGYTF; CDR3nt: TGTGCCAGCAGCGCCGGGAACTATGGCTACACCTTC
j_gene: TRBJ1-4; d_gene: .; abundance: .; v_gene: TRBV6-6; CDR3aa: CASSYGASTNEKLFF; CDR3nt: TGTGCCAGCAGTTACGGTGCTTCAACTAATGAAAAACTGTTTTTT
j_gene: TRBJ1-1; d_gene: .; abundance: .; v_gene: TRBV6-2/TRBV6-3; CDR3aa: CASSYDRDSEAFF; CDR3nt: TGTGCCAGCAGTTACGATAGGGACTCTGAAGCTTTCTTT
j_gene: TRBJ1-1; d_gene: TRBD1; abundance: .; v_gene: TRBV10-1; CDR3aa: CASSAGTASEAFF; CDR3nt: TGCGCCAGCAGTGCCGGGACAGCTTCCGAAGCTTTCTTT
j_gene: TRBJ1-2; d_gene: .; abundance: .; v_gene: TRBV7-9; CDR3aa: CASSRGDGIYGYTF; CDR3nt: TGTGCCAGCAGCCGTGGGGACGGAATCTATGGCTACACCTTC
j_gene: TRBJ2-5; d_gene: .; abundance: .; v_gene: TRBV7-9; CDR3aa: CASSTADLETQYF; CDR3nt: TGTGCCAGCAGTACAGCCGATTTGGAGACCCAGTACTTC
j_gene: TRBJ2-7; d_gene: .; abundance: .; v_gene: TRBV29-1; CDR3aa: CSVEGGHPYEQYF; CDR3nt: TGCAGCGTTGAAGGGGGACACCCCTACGAGCAGTACTTC
j_gene: TRBJ1-1; d_gene: TRBD1; abundance: once; v_gene: TRBV12-3/TRBV12-4; CDR3aa: CASSKTGGEAFF; CDR3nt: TGTGCCAGCAGTAAAACAGGGGGCGAAGCTTTCTTT
j_gene: TRBJ1-5; d_gene: TRBD1; abundance: once; v_gene: TRBV7-2; CDR3aa: CASSPRTGSGNQPQHF; CDR3nt: TGTGCCAGCAGCCCCAGGACAGGGAGCGGCAATCAGCCCCAGCATTTT
j_gene: TRBJ2-2; d_gene: TRBD1; abundance: .; v_gene: TRBV19; CDR3aa: CASSPWTGGSTGELFF; CDR3nt: TGTGCCAGTAGTCCATGGACAGGGGGAAGCACCGGGGAGCTGTTTTTT
j_gene: TRBJ1-4; d_gene: .; abundance: .; v_gene: TRBV29-1; CDR3aa: CSVQAGTGNEKLFF; CDR3nt: TGCAGCGTTCAGGCAGGGACGGGCAATGAAAAACTGTTTTTT
j_gene: TRBJ2-7; d_gene: TRBD2; abundance: .; v_gene: TRBV6-1; CDR3aa: CASSEWGLAEGYEQYF; CDR3nt: TGTGCCAGCAGTGAATGGGGACTAGCGGAAGGATACGAGCAGTACTTC
j_gene: TRBJ2-7; d_gene: .; abundance: .; v_gene: TRBV2; CDR3aa: CASSETVAFGTYEQYF; CDR3nt: TGTGCCAGCAGTGAAACTGTAGCGTTCGGGACCTACGAGCAGTACTTC
j_gene: TRBJ2-5; d_gene: TRBD2; abundance: .; v_gene: TRBV24-1; CDR3aa: CATSAASGGGETQYF; CDR3nt: TGTGCCACCAGTGCCGCCAGCGGGGGGGGAGAGACCCAGTACTTC
j_gene: TRBJ1-1; d_gene: TRBD1; abundance: .; v_gene: TRBV6-1; CDR3aa: CASSGYPGGGSTEAFF; CDR3nt: TGTGCCAGCAGTGGTTATCCAGGGGGTGGAAGCACTGAAGCTTTCTTT
j_gene: TRBJ1-1; d_gene: TRBD1; abundance: .; v_gene: TRBV28; CDR3aa: CASSLATGLNTEAFF; CDR3nt: TGTGCCAGCAGTTTAGCGACAGGGCTGAACACTGAAGCTTTCTTT
j_gene: TRBJ1-1; d_gene: TRBD1; abundance: once; v_gene: TRBV27; CDR3aa: CASSPDRGMNTEAFF; CDR3nt: TGTGCCAGCAGTCCCGACAGGGGAATGAACACTGAAGCTTTCTTT
j_gene: TRBJ1-2; d_gene: TRBD1; abundance: once; v_gene: TRBV5-4; CDR3aa: CASSSDRGSGYTF; CDR3nt: TGTGCCAGCAGCTCCGACAGGGGGTCCGGCTACACCTTC
j_gene: TRBJ2-3; d_gene: TRBD2; abundance: .; v_gene: TRBV2; CDR3aa: CASSRTSGIPGADTQYF; CDR3nt: TGTGCCAGCAGCCGGACTAGCGGAATACCTGGCGCAGATACGCAGTATTTT
j_gene: TRBJ1-5; d_gene: .; abundance: .; v_gene: TRBV30; CDR3aa: CAWSPPGAPDQPQHF; CDR3nt: TGTGCCTGGAGTCCCCCCGGGGCCCCGGATCAGCCCCAGCATTTT
j_gene: TRBJ1-4; d_gene: .; abundance: many; v_gene: TRBV7-2; CDR3aa: CASSLVAGGGVEKLFF; CDR3nt: TGTGCCAGCAGCTTAGTCGCGGGTGGTGGGGTTGAAAAACTGTTTTTT
j_gene: TRBJ2-7; d_gene: TRBD2; abundance: .; v_gene: TRBV29-1; CDR3aa: CSVELAAYEQYF; CDR3nt: TGCAGCGTTGAGCTAGCGGCCTACGAGCAGTACTTC
j_gene: TRBJ2-2; d_gene: .; abundance: .; v_gene: TRBV11-2; CDR3aa: CASSLEPNTGELFF; CDR3nt: TGTGCCAGCAGCTTAGAGCCCAACACCGGGGAGCTGTTTTTT
j_gene: TRBJ1-2; d_gene: .; abundance: .; v_gene: TRBV2; CDR3aa: CASKQGRFYGYTF; CDR3nt: TGTGCCAGCAAACAGGGAAGGTTCTATGGCTACACCTTC
j_gene: TRBJ2-3; d_gene: .; abundance: .; v_gene: TRBV5-1; CDR3aa: CASSLGGRDTQYF; CDR3nt: TGCGCCAGCAGCTTGGGGGGGAGAGATACGCAGTATTTT
j_gene: TRBJ1-5; d_gene: .; abundance: few; v_gene: TRBV19; CDR3aa: CASTSEGAGRQPQHF; CDR3nt: TGTGCCAGCACTAGCGAAGGTGCAGGGCGGCAGCCCCAGCATTTT
j_gene: TRBJ1-1; d_gene: .; abundance: once; v_gene: TRBV3-1/TRBV3-2; CDR3aa: CASSQGSMGTEAFF; CDR3nt: TGTGCCAGCAGCCAAGGGTCCATGGGGACTGAAGCTTTCTTT
j_gene: TRBJ2-3; d_gene: .; abundance: .; v_gene: TRBV14; CDR3aa: CASSPGLFTDTQYF; CDR3nt: TGTGCCAGCAGCCCGGGACTGTTCACAGATACGCAGTATTTT
j_gene: TRBJ2-7; d_gene: TRBD1; abundance: .; v_gene: TRBV18; CDR3aa: CASSPTGQGNEQYF; CDR3nt: TGTGCCAGCTCACCTACAGGACAGGGTAACGAGCAGTACTTC
j_gene: TRBJ2-3; d_gene: .; abundance: .; v_gene: TRBV13; CDR3aa: CASRSGTPDTQYF; CDR3nt: TGTGCCAGCAGATCCGGGACCCCCGATACGCAGTATTTT
j_gene: TRBJ2-5; d_gene: TRBD2; abundance: .; v_gene: TRBV5-1; CDR3aa: CASNGLAGSQETQYF; CDR3nt: TGCGCCAGCAACGGGTTAGCGGGGAGCCAAGAGACCCAGTACTTC